The 17 T cell receptor beta chains below all came from one sample that was sequenced in a study of blood T cells in healthy people across ages. For the second PCR, which ran for 7 to 11 cycles, a sample-barcoded 5' primer and a J-beta primer mix were used. TCRdb reprocessed the 5' RACE reads with MiXCR, giving one entry per CDR3 protein. Here the sample spans under 1,000,000 distinct CDR3 sequences, about half being singletons. Sequenced material: blood. These receptors all stem from a man older than 75 in good health.

The V call is TRBV27, the J call TRBJ2-7, with D uncertain. The CDR3 is 14 amino acids. CDR1 and CDR2 from the germline V gene are MNHEY and SMNVEV (reference sequence). The ends were cut back, 5 bases at V and 0 bases at J, with 11 bases in the middle. The CDR3 here is CASSPQRYSYEQYF. In DNA, the CDR3 is TGTGCCAGCAGTCCCCAGAGATACTCCTACGAGCAGTACTTC.

Note on this clonotype: A much more abundant neighbour one base away suggests this may be a read error. The chain uses TRBV12-3 or TRBV12-4 and TRBJ2-1; TRBD1 is a possible D gene (5 bases). TRBJ2-7 matches the DNA end more closely, so the J call is doubtful. This CDR3 region has 18 residues. This CDR3 is CASSLYIIGRQKYNEQYF. The CDR3 region has the DNA TGTGCCAGCAGTTTGTATATAATCGGTAGACAGAAGTACAATGAGCAGTACTTC.

About this clonotype itself: This sequence may be a read error, since a much larger clone differs from it by one base. This rearrangement joins TRBV7-6 to TRBJ2-7; D gene uncertain. Trimming removed 0 bases from V and 2 bases from J, with 11 bases in between. The CDR3 is 15 residues long. Germline-derived CDR1 and CDR2 are SGHVS and FNYEAQ. The CDR3, as DNA: TGTGCCAGCAGCTTAGCGCACGGGCAGACCTACGAGCAGTACTTC. Protein product: CASSLAHGQTYEQYF.

The V call is TRBV7-9, the J call TRBJ2-1; 8 nucleotides match TRBD2. This CDR3 comprises 16 residues. Germline CDR1 reads SEHNR; CDR2 reads FQNEAQ (reference sequence). J lost 9 bases, V lost 6 bases, and 16 bases had no gene match. CDR3 DNA: TGTGCCAGCAGATTGACGGGACTAGTGATCGGGGGTGAGCAGTTCTTC. Its translation: CASRLTGLVIGGEQFF.

Details on this clonotype: This could be a read error, since a much larger clone is one nucleotide away. The DNA of the CDR3 is TGTGCCAGCATTGGGGGTTGGTACAATGAGCAGTTCTTC. It is translated as CASIGGWYNEQFF. The gene calls are TRBV6-2 or TRBV6-3 and TRBJ2-1; the D gene could be TRBD1 or TRBD2 (5 bases each). V was cut by 7 bases and J by 4 bases, with 11 bases left in between. The germline gives CDR1 MNHEY, CDR2 SVGEGT. This CDR3 is 13 amino acids long.

This clonotype was observed many times. This chain joins TRBV29-1 and TRBJ2-5; D is perhaps TRBD2 (5 bases). The CDR3 covers 11 residues. Germline V gives CDR1 SQVTM, CDR2 ANQGSEA. Trimming shortened V by 0 bases and J by 10 bases, and 9 bases separated the two germline ends. The CDR3: CSVEDGEYQYF. CDR3 nucleotide sequence: TGCAGCGTTGAAGATGGGGAGTACCAGTACTTC.

The chain joins TRBV7-2 to TRBJ2-2, with 12 bases lining up with TRBD1. V gave up 5 bases and J gave up 0 bases; unmatched junction bases: 7. This CDR3 has 18 amino acids. CDR1 is SGHTA and CDR2 is FQGNSA in the germline V gene. Written as DNA, the CDR3 is TGTGCCAGCAGCGGGGGGGACAGGGGGCGAGCGAACACCGGGGAGCTGTTTTTT. Residues: CASSGGDRGRANTGELFF.

The V call is TRBV7-2, the J call TRBJ2-5; D possibly matches TRBD1 or TRBD2 (5 bases each). The CDR3 extends over 15 amino acids. V was trimmed by 4 bases and J by 0 bases, leaving 12 bases between them. Germline values: CDR1 SGHTA, CDR2 FQGNSA. The chain's CDR3 is CASSSRWGYQETQYF. The CDR3 nucleotides read TGTGCCAGCAGCTCCAGATGGGGGTACCAAGAGACCCAGTACTTC.

The chain couples TRBV7-9 to TRBJ1-2; D ambiguous. Trimming stripped 4 bases from V and 1 base from J, with 4 bases between. The germline gives CDR1 SEHNR, CDR2 FQNEAQ (reference sequence). The CDR3 is made up of 12 amino acids. CDR3 in amino acids: CASSSSNYGYTF. DNA of the CDR3: TGTGCCAGCAGCTCAAGTAACTATGGCTACACCTTC.

The chain employs TRBV15 and TRBJ2-6; no reliable D call. Germline CDR1 and CDR2: LNHNV and YYDKDF (reference sequence). V lost 0 bases, J lost 2 bases, and 14 bases lay in between. The CDR3 length is 18 residues. CDR3 sequence: CATSRDWGSWAGANVLTF. The CDR3 region has the DNA TGTGCCACCAGCAGAGATTGGGGATCTTGGGCTGGGGCCAACGTCCTGACTTTC.

In this sample, this clonotype turned up once. The chain uses TRBV4-3 and TRBJ1-5; D is unresolved. V dropped 2 bases and J dropped 3 bases, with 8 bases sitting between them. This CDR3 spans 14 amino acids. The germline CDR1 and CDR2 sequences are LGHNA and YSLEER. CDR3 in DNA: TGCGCCAGCAGCCAATATTTAGTCAATCAGCCCCAGCATTTT. This sequence encodes CASSQYLVNQPQHF.

The CDR3 reads CASSYSTTSTDTQYF. The CDR3, as DNA: TGTGCCAGCAGTTACTCGACAACTAGCACAGATACGCAGTATTTT. This sequence joins TRBV6-6 and TRBJ2-3; the D is unclear. Germline lookup yields CDR1 MNHNY and CDR2 SVGAGI (reference sequence). Between the trimmed V and J ends, which lost 0 bases and 0 bases, there was a span of 7 bases. The CDR3 covers 15 residues.

There are a few counts of this clonotype. J is TRBJ2-7 and V is TRBV7-9; D perhaps matches TRBD2 (6 bases). V dropped 1 base and J dropped 11 bases, with 12 bases sitting between them. Germline-derived CDR1 and CDR2 are SEHNR and FQNEAQ (reference sequence). The CDR3 covers 12 residues. CDR3 nucleotides: TGTGCCAGCAGCTTAGAGGGCGGGAATGAGTACTTC. It is translated as CASSLEGGNEYF. Looking up the rest from reference TRBV7-9 and TRBJ2-7 gives the full variable domain: DTGVSQNPRHKITKRGQNVTFRCDPISEHNRLYWYRQTLGQGPEFLTYFQNEAQLEKSRLLSDRFSAERPKGSFSTLEIQRTEQGDSAMYLCASSLEGGNEYFGPGTRLTVT.

V and J are TRBV24-1 and TRBJ2-1; 9 bases fit TRBD1. The CDR3 is 15 amino acids. J was trimmed by 3 bases and V by 3 bases; bases with no gene match: 2. Germline V gives CDR1 KGHDR, CDR2 SFDVKD. Written as DNA, the CDR3 is TGTGCCACCAGTGATAGACAGGGGGTCTACAATGAGCAGTTCTTC. This sequence encodes CATSDRQGVYNEQFF.

The chain recombines TRBV5-4 with TRBJ1-2; D is unclear. CDR1 and CDR2 (germline): SGHNT, YYREEE (reference sequence). The CDR3 is 13 amino acids. With 0 bases removed from V and 5 bases from J, the gap between germline ends came to 8 bases. This CDR3 reads CASSLGPGYGYTF. Here the CDR3 DNA reads TGTGCCAGCAGCTTGGGTCCGGGATATGGCTACACCTTC.

This clonotype has only a few counts. V and J are TRBV11-2 and TRBJ2-4; the D gene is possibly TRBD1 (6 bases). Germline V gives CDR1 SGHAT, CDR2 FQNNGV. The CDR3 totals 21 residues. The germline V and J ends were trimmed by 5 bases and 0 bases, with 29 bases remaining between them. CDR3 bases: TGTGCCAGCAGCCAACGCCCCCATCAACATAGACAGGAGATAGCCAAAAACATTCAGTACTTC. This encodes CASSQRPHQHRQEIAKNIQYF.

V is TRBV18 and J is TRBJ1-1; D is uncertain. V was clipped by 3 bases and J by 6 bases, with 8 bases between them. CDR3 length equals 12 residues. Per the germline V gene, CDR1 is KGHSH and CDR2 is LQKENI. The CDR3 region is CASSPISAEAFF. In DNA form, the CDR3 reads TGTGCCAGCTCACCCATAAGCGCTGAAGCTTTCTTT. Full variable domain (missing parts from reference TRBV18 and TRBJ1-1): NAGVMQNPRHLVRRRGQEARLRCSPMKGHSHVYWYRQLPEEGLKFMVYLQKENIIDESGMPKERFSAEFPKEGPSILRIQQVVRGDSAAYFCASSPISAEAFFGQGTRLTVV.